The clone carrying this T cell receptor beta chain has more than one count but fewer than ten. The antigen remains undetermined. The memory fraction was CD4+CD45RO+CD25- cells. Whole-study findings and limits: Tumor memory CD4+ T cell TCR gene usage clustered with blood and lymph node memory CD4+ cells and lymph node naive CD4+ cells. Tumor Treg TCRs overlapped most with tumor naive CD4+ cells.

Germline V gives CDR1 MNHEY, CDR2 SMNVEV (reference sequence). V shed 0 bases and J 7 bases; nucleotides not matched to a gene: 3. This CDR3 has 15 amino acids. Full-length variable regions came from constant-region reverse primers plus semi-nested Nested Universal Primer A PCR. Each CDR3 protein is one row after TCRdb ran MiXCR on the 5' RACE reads. The table has under 35,000 distinct CDR3 sequences, roughly 24% seen once; the top ten hold about 4.3%. The chain has TRBV27 and TRBJ2-1; TRBD1 aligns across 10 bases. This TCR was recovered from a female donor with breast cancer. Sequencing was done on a sample of memory CD4+ T cells sorted from blood. Stated subset: memory CD4+ T cells, CD4+CD45RO+CD25-. CDR3 DNA sequence: TGTGCCAGCAGTTTATCTGGGACAGGGGCGAATGAGCAGTTCTTC. It encodes CASSLSGTGANEQFF.